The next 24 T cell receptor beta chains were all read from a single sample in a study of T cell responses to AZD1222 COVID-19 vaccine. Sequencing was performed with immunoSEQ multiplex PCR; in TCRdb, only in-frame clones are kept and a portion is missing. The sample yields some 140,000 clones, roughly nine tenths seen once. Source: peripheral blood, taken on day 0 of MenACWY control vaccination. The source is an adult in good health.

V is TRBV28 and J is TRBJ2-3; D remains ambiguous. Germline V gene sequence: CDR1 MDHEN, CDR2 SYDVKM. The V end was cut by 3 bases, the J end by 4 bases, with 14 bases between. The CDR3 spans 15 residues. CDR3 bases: TGTGCCAGCAGTTTTGTTTTTTATGATGCAGATACGCAGTATTTT. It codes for CASSFVFYDADTQYF.

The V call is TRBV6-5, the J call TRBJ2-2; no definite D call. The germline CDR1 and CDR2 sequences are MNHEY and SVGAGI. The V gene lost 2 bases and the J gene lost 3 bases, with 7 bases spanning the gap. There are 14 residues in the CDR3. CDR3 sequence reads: CASSYVPDTGELFF. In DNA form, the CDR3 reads TGTGCCAGCAGTTACGTCCCGGACACCGGGGAGCTGTTTTTT.

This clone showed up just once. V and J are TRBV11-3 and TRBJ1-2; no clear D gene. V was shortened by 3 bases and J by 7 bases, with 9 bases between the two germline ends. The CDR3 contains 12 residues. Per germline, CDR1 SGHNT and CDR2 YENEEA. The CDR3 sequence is CASSLGSVGYTF. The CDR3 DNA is TGTGCCAGCAGCTTGGGATCTGTTGGCTACACCTTC.

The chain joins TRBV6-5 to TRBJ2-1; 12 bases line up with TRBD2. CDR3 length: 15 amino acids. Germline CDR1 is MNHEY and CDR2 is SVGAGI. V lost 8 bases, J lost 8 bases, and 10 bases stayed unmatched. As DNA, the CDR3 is TGTGCCAGCCAGGGGGCTAGCGGGAGGGGTCATGAGCAGTTCTTC. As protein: CASQGASGRGHEQFF.

The CDR3 is CASSASGVYNSPLHF. CDR3 sequence (DNA): TGTGCCAGCAGCGCCTCCGGGGTCTATAATTCACCCCTCCACTTT. This chain connects TRBV11-3 to TRBJ1-6; D not resolved. Germline assignment: CDR1 SGHNT and CDR2 YENEEA. The germline V and J ends were trimmed by 5 bases and 3 bases, with 11 bases remaining between them. CDR3 length: 15 amino acids.

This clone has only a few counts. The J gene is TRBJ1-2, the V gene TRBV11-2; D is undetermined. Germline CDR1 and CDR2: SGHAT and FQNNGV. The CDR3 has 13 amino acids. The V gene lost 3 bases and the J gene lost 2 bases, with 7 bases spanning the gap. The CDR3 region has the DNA TGTGCCAGCAGCTTTAGCCAGAACTATGGCTACACCTTC. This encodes CASSFSQNYGYTF.

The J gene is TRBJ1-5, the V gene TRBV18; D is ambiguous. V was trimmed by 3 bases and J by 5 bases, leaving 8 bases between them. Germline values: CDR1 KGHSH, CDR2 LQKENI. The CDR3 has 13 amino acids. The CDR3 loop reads CASSPMRDQPQHF. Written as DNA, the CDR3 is TGTGCCAGCTCACCGATGAGAGATCAGCCCCAGCATTTT. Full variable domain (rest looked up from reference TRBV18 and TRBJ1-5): NAGVMQNPRHLVRRRGQEARLRCSPMKGHSHVYWYRQLPEEGLKFMVYLQKENIIDESGMPKERFSAEFPKEGPSILRIQQVVRGDSAAYFCASSPMRDQPQHFGDGTRLSIL.

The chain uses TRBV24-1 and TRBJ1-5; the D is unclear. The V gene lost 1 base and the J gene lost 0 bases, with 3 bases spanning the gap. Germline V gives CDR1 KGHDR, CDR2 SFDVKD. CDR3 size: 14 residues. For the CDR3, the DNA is TGTGCCACCAGTGATTTTTATAGCAATCAGCCCCAGCATTTT. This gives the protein CATSDFYSNQPQHF.

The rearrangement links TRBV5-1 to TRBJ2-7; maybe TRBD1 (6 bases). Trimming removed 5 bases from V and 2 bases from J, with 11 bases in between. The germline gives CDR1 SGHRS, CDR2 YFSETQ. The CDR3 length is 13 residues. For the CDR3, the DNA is TGCGCCAGCAGAGGGGGTCTGGCCTACGAGCAGTACTTC. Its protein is CASRGGLAYEQYF.

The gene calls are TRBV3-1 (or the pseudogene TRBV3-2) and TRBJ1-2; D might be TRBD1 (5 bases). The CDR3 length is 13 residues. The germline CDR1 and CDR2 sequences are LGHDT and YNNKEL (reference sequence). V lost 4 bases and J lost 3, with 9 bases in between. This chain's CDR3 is CASSPRDDYGYTF. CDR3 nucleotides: TGTGCCAGCAGCCCCAGGGATGACTATGGCTACACCTTC.

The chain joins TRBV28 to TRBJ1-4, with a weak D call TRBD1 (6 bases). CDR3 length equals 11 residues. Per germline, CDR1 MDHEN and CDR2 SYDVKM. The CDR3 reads CGDTGKEKLFF. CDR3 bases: TGTGGGGACACCGGGAAGGAAAAACTGTTTTTT.

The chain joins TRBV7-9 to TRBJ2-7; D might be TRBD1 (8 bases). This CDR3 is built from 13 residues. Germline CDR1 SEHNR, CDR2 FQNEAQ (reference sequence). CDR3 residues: CASSLGSGQGGHV. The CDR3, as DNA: TGTGCCAGCAGCTTAGGATCCGGACAGGGAGGGCACGTC.

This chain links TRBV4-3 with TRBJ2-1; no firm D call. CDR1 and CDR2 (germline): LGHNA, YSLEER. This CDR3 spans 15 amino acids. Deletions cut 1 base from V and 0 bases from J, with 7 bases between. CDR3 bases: TGCGCCAGCAGCCAAGCCCGCGGCTCCTACAATGAGCAGTTCTTC. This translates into CASSQARGSYNEQFF.

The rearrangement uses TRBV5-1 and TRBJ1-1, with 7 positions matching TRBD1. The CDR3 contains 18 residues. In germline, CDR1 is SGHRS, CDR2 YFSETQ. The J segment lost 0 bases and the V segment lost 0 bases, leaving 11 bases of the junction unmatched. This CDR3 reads CASSLGQGVGRVNTEAFF. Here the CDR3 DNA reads TGCGCCAGCAGCTTGGGTCAGGGGGTTGGTAGGGTGAACACTGAAGCTTTCTTT. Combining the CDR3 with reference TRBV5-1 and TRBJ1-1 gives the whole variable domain KAGVTQTPRYLIKTRGQQVTLSCSPISGHRSVSWYQQTPGQGLQFLFEYFSETQRNKGNFPGRFSGRQFSNSRSEMNVSTLELGDSALYLCASSLGQGVGRVNTEAFFGQGTRLTVV.

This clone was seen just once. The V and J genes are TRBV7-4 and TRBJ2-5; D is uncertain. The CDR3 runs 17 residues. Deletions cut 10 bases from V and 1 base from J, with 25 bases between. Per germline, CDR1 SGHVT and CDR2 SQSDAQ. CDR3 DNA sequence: TGTGCCACCTCCTACTCTGGCCGATCACTGGGCCAAGAGACCCAGTACTTC. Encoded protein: CATSYSGRSLGQETQYF.

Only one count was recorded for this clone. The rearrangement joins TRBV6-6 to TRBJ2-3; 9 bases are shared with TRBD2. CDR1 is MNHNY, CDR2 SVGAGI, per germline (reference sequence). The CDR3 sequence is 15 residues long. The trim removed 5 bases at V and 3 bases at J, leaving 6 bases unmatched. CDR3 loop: CASSGMTSGTDTQYF. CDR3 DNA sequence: TGTGCCAGCAGTGGGATGACTAGCGGTACAGATACGCAGTATTTT.

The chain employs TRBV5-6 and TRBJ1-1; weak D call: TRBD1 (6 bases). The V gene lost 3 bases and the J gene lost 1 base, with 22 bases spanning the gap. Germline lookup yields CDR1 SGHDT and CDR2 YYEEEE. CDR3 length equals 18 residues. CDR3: CASSSFRQALTGNTEAFF. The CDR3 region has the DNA TGTGCCAGCAGCTCCTTTAGACAGGCCTTAACTGGGAACACTGAAGCTTTCTTT.

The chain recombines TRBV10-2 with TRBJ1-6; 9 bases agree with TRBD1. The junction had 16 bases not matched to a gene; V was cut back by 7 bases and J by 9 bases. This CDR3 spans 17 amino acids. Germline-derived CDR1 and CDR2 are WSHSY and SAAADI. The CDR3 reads CASTSTGQGSSGSPLHF. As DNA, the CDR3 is TGCGCCAGCACCTCTACGGGACAGGGTAGCTCGGGTTCACCCCTCCACTTT.

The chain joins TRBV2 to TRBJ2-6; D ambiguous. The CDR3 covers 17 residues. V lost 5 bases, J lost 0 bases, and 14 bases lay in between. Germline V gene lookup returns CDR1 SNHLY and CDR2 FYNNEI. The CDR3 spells CASSQRTDFSGANVLTF. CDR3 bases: TGTGCCAGCAGTCAAAGGACGGATTTCTCTGGGGCCAACGTCCTGACTTTC.

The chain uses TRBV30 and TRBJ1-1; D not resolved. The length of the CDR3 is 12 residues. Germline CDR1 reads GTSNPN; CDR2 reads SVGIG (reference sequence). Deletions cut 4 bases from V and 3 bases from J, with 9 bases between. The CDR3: CAWTQEDTEAFF. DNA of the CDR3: TGTGCCTGGACACAAGAGGACACTGAAGCTTTCTTT.

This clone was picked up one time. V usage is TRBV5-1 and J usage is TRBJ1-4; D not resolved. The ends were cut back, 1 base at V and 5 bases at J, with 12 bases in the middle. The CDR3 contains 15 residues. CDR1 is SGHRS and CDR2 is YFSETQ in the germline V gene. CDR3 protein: CASSLLGATNEKLFF. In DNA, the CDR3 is TGCGCCAGCAGCTTGCTGGGAGCTACGAATGAAAAACTGTTTTTT.

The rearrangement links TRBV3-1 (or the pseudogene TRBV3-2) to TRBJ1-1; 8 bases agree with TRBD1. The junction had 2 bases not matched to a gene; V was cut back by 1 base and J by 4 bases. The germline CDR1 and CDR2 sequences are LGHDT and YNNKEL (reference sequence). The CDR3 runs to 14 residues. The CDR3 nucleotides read TGTGCCAGCAGCCAAGTTACAGGGGGCACTGAAGCTTTCTTT. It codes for CASSQVTGGTEAFF.

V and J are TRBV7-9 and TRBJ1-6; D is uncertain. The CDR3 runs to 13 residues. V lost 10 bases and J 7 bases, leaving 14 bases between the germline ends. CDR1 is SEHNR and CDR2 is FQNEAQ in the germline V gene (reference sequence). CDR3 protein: CATLDGPNSPLHF. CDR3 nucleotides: TGTGCCACCTTGGACGGACCCAATTCACCCCTCCACTTT.

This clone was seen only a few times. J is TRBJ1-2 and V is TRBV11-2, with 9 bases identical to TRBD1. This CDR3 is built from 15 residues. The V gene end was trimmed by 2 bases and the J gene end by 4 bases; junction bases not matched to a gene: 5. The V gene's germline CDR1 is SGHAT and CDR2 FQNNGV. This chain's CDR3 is CASSLRRTGAYGYTF. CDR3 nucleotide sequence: TGTGCCAGCAGCTTACGAAGGACAGGGGCCTATGGCTACACCTTC.